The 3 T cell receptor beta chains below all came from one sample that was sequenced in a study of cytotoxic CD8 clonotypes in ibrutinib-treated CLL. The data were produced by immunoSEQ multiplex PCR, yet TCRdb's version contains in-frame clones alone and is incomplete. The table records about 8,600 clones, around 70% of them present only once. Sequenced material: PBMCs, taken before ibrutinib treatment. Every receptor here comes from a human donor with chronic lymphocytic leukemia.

The CDR3 sequence: CASSLGNEQFF. The DNA of the CDR3 is TGTGCCAGCAGTCTCGGCAATGAGCAGTTCTTC. The chain has TRBV7-2 and TRBJ2-1; D ambiguous. Trimming pared 6 bases from V and 6 bases from J, leaving 6 bases between. The germline gives CDR1 SGHTA, CDR2 FQGNSA. The CDR3 is 11 amino acids.

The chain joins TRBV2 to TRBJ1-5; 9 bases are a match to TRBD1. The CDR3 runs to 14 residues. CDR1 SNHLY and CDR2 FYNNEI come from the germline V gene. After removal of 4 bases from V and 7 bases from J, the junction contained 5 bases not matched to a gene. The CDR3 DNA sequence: TGTGCCAGCAGTGCGACAGGGGGTAGGCAGCCCCAGCATTTT. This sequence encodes CASSATGGRQPQHF. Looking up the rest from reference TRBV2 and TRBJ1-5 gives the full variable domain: EPEVTQTPSHQVTQMGQEVILRCVPISNHLYFYWYRQILGQKVEFLVSFYNNEISEKSEIFDDQFSVERPDGSNFTLKIRSTKLEDSAMYFCASSATGGRQPQHFGDGTRLSIL.

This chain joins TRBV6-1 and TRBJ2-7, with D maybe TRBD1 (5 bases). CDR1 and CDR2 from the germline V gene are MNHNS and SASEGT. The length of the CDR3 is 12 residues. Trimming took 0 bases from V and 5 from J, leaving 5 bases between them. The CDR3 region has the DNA TGTGCCAGCAGTGAAGCAGGGGACGAGCAGTACTTC. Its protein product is CASSEAGDEQYF.